This T cell receptor (beta chain) was recovered during a study of identifying expanded T cells in peripheral blood. This CDR3 has 15 residues. CDR1 and CDR2 from the germline V gene are LNHDA and SQIVND (reference sequence). V was cut by 2 bases and J by 8 bases, with 13 bases left in between. Comment on this clone: The antigen remains undetermined.

The study's findings and limits: Approximately 2-week clone count variance significantly increased as total template count grew. Differentially abundant clones: around 1.2 between replicates, 15 to 17 at around 14 days, 19 to 20 at four.

Using immunoSEQ multiplex PCR, the repertoire was profiled, and TCRdb retains in-frame clones only, with some absent. The sample lists roughly 120,000 clones, roughly nine tenths occurring once. Collection occurred without any documented infections or immune events in donors. The clonotype originates from a person aged 18 to 70 in good health. Sequencing was performed on blood. V is TRBV19 and J is TRBJ1-6; D gene uncertain. The CDR3 reads CASSIIPPGDSPLHF. The CDR3 DNA sequence: TGTGCCAGTAGTATAATCCCCCCCGGGGATTCACCCCTCCACTTT. Full variable domain (missing parts from reference TRBV19 and TRBJ1-6): DGGITQSPKYLFRKEGQNVTLSCEQNLNHDAMYWYRQDPGQGLRLIYYSQIVNDFQKGDIAEGYSVSREKKESFPLTVTSAQKNPTAFYLCASSIIPPGDSPLHFGNGTRLTVT.